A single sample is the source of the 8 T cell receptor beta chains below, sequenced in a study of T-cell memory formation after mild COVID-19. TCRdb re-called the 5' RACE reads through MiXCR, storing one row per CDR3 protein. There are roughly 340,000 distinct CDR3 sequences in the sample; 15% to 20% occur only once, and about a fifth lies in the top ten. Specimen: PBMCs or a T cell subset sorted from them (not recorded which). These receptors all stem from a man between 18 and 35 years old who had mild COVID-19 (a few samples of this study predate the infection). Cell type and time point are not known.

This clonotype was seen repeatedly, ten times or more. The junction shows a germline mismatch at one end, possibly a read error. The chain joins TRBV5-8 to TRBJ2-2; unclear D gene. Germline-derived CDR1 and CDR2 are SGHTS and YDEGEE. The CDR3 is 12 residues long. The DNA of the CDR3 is TGTGCCAGCAGTTTGGACGGCGGGGAGCTGTTTTTT. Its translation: CASSLDGGELFF.

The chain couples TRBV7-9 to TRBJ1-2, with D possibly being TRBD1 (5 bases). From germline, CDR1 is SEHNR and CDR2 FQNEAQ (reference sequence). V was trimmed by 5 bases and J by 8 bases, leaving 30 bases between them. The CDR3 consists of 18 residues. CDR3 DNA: TGTGCCAGCAGCCCCCTAAGCCAACCAGGGTTCGAGGATTGGGGCTACACCTTC. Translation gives CASSPLSQPGFEDWGYTF.

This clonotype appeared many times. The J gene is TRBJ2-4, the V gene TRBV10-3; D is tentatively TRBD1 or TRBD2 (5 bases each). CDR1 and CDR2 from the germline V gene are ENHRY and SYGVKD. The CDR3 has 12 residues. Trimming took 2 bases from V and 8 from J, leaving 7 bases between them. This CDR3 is CAISEGGYIQYF. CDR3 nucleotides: TGTGCCATCAGTGAGGGGGGATACATTCAGTACTTC.

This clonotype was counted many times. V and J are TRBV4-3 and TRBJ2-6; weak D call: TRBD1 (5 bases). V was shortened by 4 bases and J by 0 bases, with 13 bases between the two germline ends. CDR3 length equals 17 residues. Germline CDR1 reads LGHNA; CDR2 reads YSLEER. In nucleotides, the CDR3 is TGCGCCAGCAGCCCAAGGGGCCGGTTCTCTGGGGCCAACGTCCTGACTTTC. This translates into CASSPRGRFSGANVLTF.

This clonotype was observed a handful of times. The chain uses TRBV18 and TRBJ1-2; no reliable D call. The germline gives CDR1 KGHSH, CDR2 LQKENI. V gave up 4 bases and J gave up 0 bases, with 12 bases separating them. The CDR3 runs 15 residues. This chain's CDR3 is CASSLTALANYGYTF. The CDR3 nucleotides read TGTGCCAGCTCACTCACAGCATTAGCTAACTATGGCTACACCTTC.

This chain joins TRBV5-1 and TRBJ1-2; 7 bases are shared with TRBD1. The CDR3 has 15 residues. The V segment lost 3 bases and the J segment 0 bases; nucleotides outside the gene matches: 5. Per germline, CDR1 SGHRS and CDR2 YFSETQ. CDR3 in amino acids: CASSWRDSTNYGYTF. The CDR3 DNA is TGCGCCAGCAGCTGGCGGGACAGTACTAACTATGGCTACACCTTC.

The CDR3 coding sequence is TGCAGTGCTAGACCTTTGGAGGGGGCGAATCAGCCCCAGCATTTT. It is translated as CSARPLEGANQPQHF. The chain carries TRBV20-1 and TRBJ1-5; 7 bases are a match to TRBD1. Germline V gene sequence: CDR1 DFQATT, CDR2 SNEGSKA (reference sequence). CDR3 length equals 15 residues. Trimming took 2 bases from V and 4 from J; bases not matched to a gene: 8.

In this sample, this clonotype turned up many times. The CDR3 loop is CASSLAGSNNQPQHF. The CDR3, as DNA: TGCGCCAGCAGCTTGGCGGGCAGCAACAATCAGCCCCAGCATTTT. V gene TRBV5-1 combines with J gene TRBJ1-5; D not resolved. CDR1 and CDR2 (germline): SGHRS, YFSETQ. Trimming cost V 0 bases and J 3 bases, with 10 bases left between them. This CDR3 is built from 15 residues.